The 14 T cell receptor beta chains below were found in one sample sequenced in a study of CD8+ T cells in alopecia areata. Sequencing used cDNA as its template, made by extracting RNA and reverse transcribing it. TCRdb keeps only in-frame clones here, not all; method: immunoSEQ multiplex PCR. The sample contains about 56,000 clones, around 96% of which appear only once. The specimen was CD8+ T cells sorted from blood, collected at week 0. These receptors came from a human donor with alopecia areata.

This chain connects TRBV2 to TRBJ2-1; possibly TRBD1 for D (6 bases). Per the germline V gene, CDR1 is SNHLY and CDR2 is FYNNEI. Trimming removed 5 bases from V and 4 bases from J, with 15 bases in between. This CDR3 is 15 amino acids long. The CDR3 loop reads CASSTGPSRYNEQFF. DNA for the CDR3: TGTGCCAGCAGTACAGGGCCAAGTCGATACAATGAGCAGTTCTTC.

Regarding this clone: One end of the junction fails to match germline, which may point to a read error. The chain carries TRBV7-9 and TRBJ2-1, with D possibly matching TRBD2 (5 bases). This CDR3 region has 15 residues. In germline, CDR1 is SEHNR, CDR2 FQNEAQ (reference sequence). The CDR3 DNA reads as TGTGCCAGCAGCCACGCGGCGGGCTCCTTCAATGAGCAGTTCTTC. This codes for CASSHAAGSFNEQFF.

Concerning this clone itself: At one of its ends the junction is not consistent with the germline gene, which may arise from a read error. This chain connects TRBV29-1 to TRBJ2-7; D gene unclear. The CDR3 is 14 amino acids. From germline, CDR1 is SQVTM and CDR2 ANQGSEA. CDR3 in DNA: TGCAGCGTTAAAGACTTCTCGAGCTCCTACGAGCAGTACTTC. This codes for CSVKDFSSSYEQYF.

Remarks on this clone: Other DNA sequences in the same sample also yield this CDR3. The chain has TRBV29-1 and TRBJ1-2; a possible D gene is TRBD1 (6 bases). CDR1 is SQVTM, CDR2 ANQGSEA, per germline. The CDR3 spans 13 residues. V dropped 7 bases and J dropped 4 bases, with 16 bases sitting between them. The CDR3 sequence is CSGRGGWGYGYTF. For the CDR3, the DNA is TGCAGCGGGCGGGGGGGCTGGGGCTATGGCTACACCTTC.

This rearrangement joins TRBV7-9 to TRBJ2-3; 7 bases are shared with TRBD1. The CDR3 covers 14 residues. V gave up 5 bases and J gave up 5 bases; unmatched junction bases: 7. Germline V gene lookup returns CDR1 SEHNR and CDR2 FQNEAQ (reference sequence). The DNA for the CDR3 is TGTGCCAGCAGCCCTGGACAGGTCGTAGATACGCAGTATTTT. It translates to CASSPGQVVDTQYF.

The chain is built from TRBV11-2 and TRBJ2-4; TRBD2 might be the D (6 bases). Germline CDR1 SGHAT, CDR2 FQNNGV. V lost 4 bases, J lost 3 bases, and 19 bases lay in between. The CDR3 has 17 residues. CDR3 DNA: TGTGCCAGCAGCTCCGGAGGGGCAGGGTTTGGCAAAAACATTCAGTACTTC. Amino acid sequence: CASSSGGAGFGKNIQYF.

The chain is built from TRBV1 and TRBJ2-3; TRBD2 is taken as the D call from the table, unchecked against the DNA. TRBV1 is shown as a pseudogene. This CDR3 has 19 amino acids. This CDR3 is CTSSQYPPVRGGCTDTQYF. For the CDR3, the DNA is TGCACCAGCAGCCAATATCCCCCAGTTAGGGGAGGATGTACAGATACGCAGTATTTT.

As DNA, the CDR3 is TGTGCCAGCAGCCCGGGACAAAACTCCTACAATGAGCAGTTCTTC. Amino acid sequence: CASSPGQNSYNEQFF. The rearrangement uses TRBV27 and TRBJ2-1, with D tentatively TRBD1 (6 bases). There are 15 residues in the CDR3. The germline gives CDR1 MNHEY, CDR2 SMNVEV (reference sequence). V was shortened by 6 bases and J by 0 bases, with 12 bases between the two germline ends.

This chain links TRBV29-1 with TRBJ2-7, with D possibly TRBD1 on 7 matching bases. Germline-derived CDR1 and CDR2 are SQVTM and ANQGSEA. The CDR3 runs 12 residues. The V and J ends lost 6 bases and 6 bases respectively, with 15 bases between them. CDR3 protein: CSVAGTGAEQYF. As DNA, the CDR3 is TGCAGCGTCGCGGGAACAGGGGCCGAGCAGTACTTC.

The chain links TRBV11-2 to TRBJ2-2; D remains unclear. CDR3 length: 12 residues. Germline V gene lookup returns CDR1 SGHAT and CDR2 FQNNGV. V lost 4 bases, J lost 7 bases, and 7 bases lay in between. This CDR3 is CASSSADGELFF. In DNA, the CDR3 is TGTGCCAGCAGCTCAGCCGACGGGGAGCTGTTTTTT.

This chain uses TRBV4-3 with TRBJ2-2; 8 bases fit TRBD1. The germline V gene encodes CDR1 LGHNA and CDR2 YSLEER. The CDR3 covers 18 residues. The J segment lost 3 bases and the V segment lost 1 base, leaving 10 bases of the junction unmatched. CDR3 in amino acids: CASSQGAPGQVDTGELFF. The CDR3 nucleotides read TGCGCCAGCAGCCAAGGTGCACCGGGACAGGTGGACACCGGGGAGCTGTTTTTT.

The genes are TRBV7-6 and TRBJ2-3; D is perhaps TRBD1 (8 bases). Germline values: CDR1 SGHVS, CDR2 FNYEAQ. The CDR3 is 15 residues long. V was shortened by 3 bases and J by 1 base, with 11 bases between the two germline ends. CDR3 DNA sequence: TGTGCCAGCAGCTTTACAGGGGGGGGCACAGATACGCAGTATTTT. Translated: CASSFTGGGTDTQYF.

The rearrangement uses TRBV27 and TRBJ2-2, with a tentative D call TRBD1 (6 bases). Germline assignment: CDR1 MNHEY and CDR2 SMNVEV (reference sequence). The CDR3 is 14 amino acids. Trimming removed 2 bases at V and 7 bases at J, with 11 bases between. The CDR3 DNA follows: TGTGCCAGCAGTTTAAACAGGGCGAACGGGGAGCTGTTTTTT. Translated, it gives CASSLNRANGELFF.

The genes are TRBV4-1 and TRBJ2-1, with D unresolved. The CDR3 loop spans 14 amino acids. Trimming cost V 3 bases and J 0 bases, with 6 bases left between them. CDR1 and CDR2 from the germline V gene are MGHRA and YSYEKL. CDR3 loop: CASSHQDSYNEQFF. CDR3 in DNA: TGCGCCAGCAGCCACCAGGACTCCTACAATGAGCAGTTCTTC.